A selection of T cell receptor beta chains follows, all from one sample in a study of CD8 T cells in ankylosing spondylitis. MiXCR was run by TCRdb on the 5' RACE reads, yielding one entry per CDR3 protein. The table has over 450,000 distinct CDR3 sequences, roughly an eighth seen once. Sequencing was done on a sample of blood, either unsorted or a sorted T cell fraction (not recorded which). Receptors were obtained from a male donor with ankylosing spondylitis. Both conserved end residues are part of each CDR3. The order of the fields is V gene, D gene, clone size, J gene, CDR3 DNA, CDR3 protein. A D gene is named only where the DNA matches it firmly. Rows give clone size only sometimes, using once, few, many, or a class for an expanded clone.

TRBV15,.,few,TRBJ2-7,TGTGCCACCAGCCCTCGGGTTAACTCCTACGAGCAGTACTTC,CATSPRVNSYEQYF
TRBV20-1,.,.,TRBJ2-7,TGCAGTGCTAGATCCTACCGGAAAGGTCCCTACGAGCAGTACTTC,CSARSYRKGPYEQYF
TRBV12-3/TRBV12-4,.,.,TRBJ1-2,TGTGCCAGCAGAACCACCTGGGGGGTTGATGGCTACACCTTC,CASRTTWGVDGYTF
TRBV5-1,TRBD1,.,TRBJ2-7,TGCGCCAGCAGCGCCGGACAGGGGACCGAGCAGTACTTC,CASSAGQGTEQYF
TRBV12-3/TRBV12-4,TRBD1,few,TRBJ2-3,TGTGCCAGCAGTCCGGACAGGGCTTTGTCAGATACGCAGTATTTT,CASSPDRALSDTQYF
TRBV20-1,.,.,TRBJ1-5,TGCAGTGCTAGAGCGTCCGAGATATGGAGCAATCAGCCCCAGCATTTT,CSARASEIWSNQPQHF
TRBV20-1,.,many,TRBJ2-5,TGCAGTGCTAGAGCTCGAGCTTGGACCCGGGATCAGCACCAAGAGACCCAGTACTTC,CSARARAWTRDQHQETQYF
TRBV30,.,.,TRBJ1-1,TGTGCCTGGAGTGTACCATCAGGGATTGAAGCTTTCTTT,CAWSVPSGIEAFF
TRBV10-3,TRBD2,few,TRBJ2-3,TGTGCCATCAGTCAAACTAGCGTTGGTACAGATACGCAGTATTTT,CAISQTSVGTDTQYF
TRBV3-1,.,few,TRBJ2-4,TGTGCCAGCAGCCTAAGATACGGGTTGGCCAAAAACATTCAGTACTTC,CASSLRYGLAKNIQYF
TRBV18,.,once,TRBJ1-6,TGTGCCAGCTCAATCGAGGCGAGCTCCTATAATTCACCCCTCCACTTT,CASSIEASSYNSPLHF
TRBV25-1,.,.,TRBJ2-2,TGTGCCAGCAGTGAATCGGGTCAGGGCCCCACCGGGGAGCTGTTTTTT,CASSESGQGPTGELFF
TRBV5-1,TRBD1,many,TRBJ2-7,TGCGCCAGCAGCTTGGCCCCGGACAGGACCTACGAGCAGTACTTC,CASSLAPDRTYEQYF
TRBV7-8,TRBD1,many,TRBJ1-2,TGTGCCAGCAGCTTAGGGACAGGGGCCGGCTACACCTTC,CASSLGTGAGYTF
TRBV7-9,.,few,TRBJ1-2,TGTGCCAGCAGCCCGGGGCAGGGGATCGACTATGGCTACACCTTC,CASSPGQGIDYGYTF
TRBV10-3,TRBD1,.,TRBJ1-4,TGTGCCATCCGGGACAGTGAGGCTGAAAAACTGTTTTTT,CAIRDSEAEKLFF
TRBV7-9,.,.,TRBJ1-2,TGTGCCAGCAGCTTAGAAGGACGGCACTATGGCTACACCTTC,CASSLEGRHYGYTF
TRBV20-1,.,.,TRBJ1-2,TGCAGTGCTACCCCGACAGGATTCTATGGCTACACCTTC,CSATPTGFYGYTF
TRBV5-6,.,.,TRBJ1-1,TGTGCCAGCAGCTTTTTGGTCAGGGGAGATCTGAACACTGAAGCTTTCTTT,CASSFLVRGDLNTEAFF
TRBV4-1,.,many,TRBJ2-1,TGCGCCAGCAGCCAAGGTTCTAGCGCGCCCTACAATGAGCAGTTCTTC,CASSQGSSAPYNEQFF
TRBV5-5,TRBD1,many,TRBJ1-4,TGTGCCAGCAGCTTCGGACAGGGAGCAACTAATGAAAAACTGTTTTTT,CASSFGQGATNEKLFF
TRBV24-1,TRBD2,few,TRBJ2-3,TGTGCCACCAGTGACGGCGGGGGAGATACGCAGTATTTT,CATSDGGGDTQYF
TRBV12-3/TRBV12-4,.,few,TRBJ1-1,TGTGCCAGCAGCCAATTCGGGGGATCCGAAGCTTTCTTT,CASSQFGGSEAFF
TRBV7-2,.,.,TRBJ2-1,TGTGCCAGCAGCTTATTAGGTCAGGGTCAAGGTGAGCAGTTCTTC,CASSLLGQGQGEQFF
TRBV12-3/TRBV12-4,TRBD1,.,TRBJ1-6,TGTGCCAGCACCTCTCGGACAGGGCCTAATTCACCCCTCCACTTT,CASTSRTGPNSPLHF
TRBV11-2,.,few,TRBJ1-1,TGTGCCAGCAGCTTAGGGCAGGGGAGGGCTTTCTTT,CASSLGQGRAFF
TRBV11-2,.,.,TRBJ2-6,TGTGCCAGCAGCTTATATAGCTCTGGGGCCAACGTCCTGACTTTC,CASSLYSSGANVLTF
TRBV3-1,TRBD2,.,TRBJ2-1,TGTGCCAGCAGCCCACCCACTAGCGGGAAGTACAATGAGCAGTTCTTC,CASSPPTSGKYNEQFF
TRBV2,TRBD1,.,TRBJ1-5,TGTGCCAGCAGTGGGACAGGGGGTAGGGATCAGCCCCAGCATTTT,CASSGTGGRDQPQHF
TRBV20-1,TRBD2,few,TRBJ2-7,TGCAGTGCTAGAGTGGCAACTAGCGGGGCCTCCTACGAGCAGTACTTC,CSARVATSGASYEQYF
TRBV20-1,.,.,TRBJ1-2,TGCAGTGCTAGAGGCCCACTAAGGACTAACTATGGCTACACCTTC,CSARGPLRTNYGYTF
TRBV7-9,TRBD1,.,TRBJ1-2,TGTGCCAGCAGCAAGGGGACAGGGGGCGCGGGGTATGGCTACACCTTC,CASSKGTGGAGYGYTF
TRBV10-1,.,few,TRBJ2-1,TGCGCCAGCAGTGAGTCGTGGGCAGATGAGCAGTTCTTC,CASSESWADEQFF
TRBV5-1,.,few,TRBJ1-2,TGCGCCAGCAGCTTGGAACTGGGGGCAGGCTACACCTTC,CASSLELGAGYTF
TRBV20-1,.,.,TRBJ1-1,TGCAGTGCGAAAAGCAAAGGGGGCACTGAAGCTTTCTTT,CSAKSKGGTEAFF
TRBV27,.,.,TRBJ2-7,TGTGCCAGCAGTTTATTGGGGGGCTACGAGCAGTACTTC,CASSLLGGYEQYF
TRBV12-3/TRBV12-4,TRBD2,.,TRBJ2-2,TGTGCCTGCAGTTCGATAGCTTTTAGCGGGAGTAGCACCGGGGAGCTGTTTTTT,CACSSIAFSGSSTGELFF
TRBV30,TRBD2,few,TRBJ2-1,TGTGCCTTTAGCGGGAACTCCTACAATGAGCAGTTCTTC,CAFSGNSYNEQFF
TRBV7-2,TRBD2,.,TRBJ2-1,TGTGCCAGCAGCTTTGGGGGGGACTCACGTTTC,CASSFGGDSRF
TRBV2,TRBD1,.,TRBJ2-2,TGTGCCAGCAGTGAATACGGACAGGGGATCACCGGGGAGCTGTTTTTT,CASSEYGQGITGELFF
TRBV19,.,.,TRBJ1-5,TGTGCCAGTAGTAATATTAGGAGGGGTAGCAATCAGCCCCAGCATTTT,CASSNIRRGSNQPQHF
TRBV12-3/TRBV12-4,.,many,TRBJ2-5,TGTGCCAGCAGTCCTGCGAGGGGACAAGAGACCCAGTACTTC,CASSPARGQETQYF